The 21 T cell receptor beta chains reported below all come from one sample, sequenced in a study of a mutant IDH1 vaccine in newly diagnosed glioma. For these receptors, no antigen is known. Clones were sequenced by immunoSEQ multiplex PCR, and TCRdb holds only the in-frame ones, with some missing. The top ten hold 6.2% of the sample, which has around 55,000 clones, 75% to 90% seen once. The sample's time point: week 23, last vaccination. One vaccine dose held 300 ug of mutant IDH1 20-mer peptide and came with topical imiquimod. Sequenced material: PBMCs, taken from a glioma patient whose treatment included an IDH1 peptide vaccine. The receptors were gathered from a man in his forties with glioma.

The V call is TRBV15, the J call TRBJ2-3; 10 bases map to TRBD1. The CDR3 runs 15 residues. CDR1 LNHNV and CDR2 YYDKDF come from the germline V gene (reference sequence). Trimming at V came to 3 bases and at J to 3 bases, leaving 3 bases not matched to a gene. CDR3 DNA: TGTGCCACCAGCAGTGGACAGGGGGTGACAGATACGCAGTATTTT. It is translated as CATSSGQGVTDTQYF.

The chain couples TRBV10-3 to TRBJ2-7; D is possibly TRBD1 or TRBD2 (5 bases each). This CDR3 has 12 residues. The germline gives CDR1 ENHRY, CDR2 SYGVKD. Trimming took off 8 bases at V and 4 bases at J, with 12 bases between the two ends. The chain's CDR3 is CAIQGSGYEQYF. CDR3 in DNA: TGTGCCATCCAGGGTTCGGGATACGAGCAGTACTTC.

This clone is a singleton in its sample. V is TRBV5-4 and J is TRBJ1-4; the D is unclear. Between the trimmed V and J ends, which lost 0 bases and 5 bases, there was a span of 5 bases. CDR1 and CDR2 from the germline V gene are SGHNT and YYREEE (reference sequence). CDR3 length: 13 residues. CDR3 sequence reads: CASSLGHNEKLFF. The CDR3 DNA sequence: TGTGCCAGCAGCTTGGGACACAATGAAAAACTGTTTTTT.

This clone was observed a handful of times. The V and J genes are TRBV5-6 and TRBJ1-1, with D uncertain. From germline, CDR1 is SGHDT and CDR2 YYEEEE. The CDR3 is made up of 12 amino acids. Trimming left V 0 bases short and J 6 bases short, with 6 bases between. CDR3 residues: CASSLVVSEAFF. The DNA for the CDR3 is TGTGCCAGCAGCTTGGTGGTTTCTGAAGCTTTCTTT.

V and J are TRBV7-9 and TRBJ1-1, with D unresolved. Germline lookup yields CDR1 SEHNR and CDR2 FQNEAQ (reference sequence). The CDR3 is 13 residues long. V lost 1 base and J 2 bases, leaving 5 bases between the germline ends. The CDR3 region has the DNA TGTGCCAGCAGCTTAGACCACAACACTGAAGCTTTCTTT. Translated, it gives CASSLDHNTEAFF.

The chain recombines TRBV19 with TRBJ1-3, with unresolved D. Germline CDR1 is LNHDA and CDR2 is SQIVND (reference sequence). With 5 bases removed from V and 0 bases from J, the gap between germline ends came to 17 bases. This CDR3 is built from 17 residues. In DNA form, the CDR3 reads TGTGCCAGTAGTCCCCGGTCTGGGAGGAGCTCTGGAAACACCATATATTTT. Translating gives CASSPRSGRSSGNTIYF.

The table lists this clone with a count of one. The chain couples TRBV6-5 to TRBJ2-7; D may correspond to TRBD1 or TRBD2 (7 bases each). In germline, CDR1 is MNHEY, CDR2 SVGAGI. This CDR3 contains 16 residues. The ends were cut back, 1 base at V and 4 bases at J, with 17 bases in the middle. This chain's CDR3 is CASSYLGGGFRYEQYF. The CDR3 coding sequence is TGTGCCAGCAGTTACTTGGGAGGGGGCTTCAGGTACGAGCAGTACTTC.

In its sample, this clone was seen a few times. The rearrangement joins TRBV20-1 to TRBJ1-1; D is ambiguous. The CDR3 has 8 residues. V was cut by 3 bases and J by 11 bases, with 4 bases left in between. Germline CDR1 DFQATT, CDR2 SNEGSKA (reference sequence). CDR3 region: CSASPAFF. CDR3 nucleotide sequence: TGCAGTGCTAGTCCGGCTTTCTTT.

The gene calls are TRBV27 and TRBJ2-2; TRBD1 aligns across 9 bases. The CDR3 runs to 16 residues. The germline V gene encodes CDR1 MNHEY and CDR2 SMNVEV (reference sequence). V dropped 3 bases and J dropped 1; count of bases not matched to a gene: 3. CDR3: CASSFGTGLNTGELFF. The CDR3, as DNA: TGTGCCAGCAGTTTCGGGACAGGGCTGAACACCGGGGAGCTGTTTTTT.

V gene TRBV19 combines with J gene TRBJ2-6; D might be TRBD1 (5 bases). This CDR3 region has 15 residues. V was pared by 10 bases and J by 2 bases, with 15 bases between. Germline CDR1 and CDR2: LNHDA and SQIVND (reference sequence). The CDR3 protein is CATKQDRPGANVLTF. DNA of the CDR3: TGTGCCACTAAACAGGATCGGCCTGGGGCCAACGTCCTGACTTTC.

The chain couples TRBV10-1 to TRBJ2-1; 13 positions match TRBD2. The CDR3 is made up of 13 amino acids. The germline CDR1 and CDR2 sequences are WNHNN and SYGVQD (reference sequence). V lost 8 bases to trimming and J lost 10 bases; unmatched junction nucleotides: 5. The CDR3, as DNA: TGCGCCAGCCAGACTAGCGGGGGGATCGAGCAGTTCTTC. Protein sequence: CASQTSGGIEQFF.

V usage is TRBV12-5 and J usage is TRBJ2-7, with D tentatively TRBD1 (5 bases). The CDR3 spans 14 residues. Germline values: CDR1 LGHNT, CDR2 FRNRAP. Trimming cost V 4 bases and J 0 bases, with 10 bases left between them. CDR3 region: CASGSGWDSYEQYF. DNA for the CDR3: TGTGCTAGTGGTTCAGGGTGGGACTCCTACGAGCAGTACTTC.

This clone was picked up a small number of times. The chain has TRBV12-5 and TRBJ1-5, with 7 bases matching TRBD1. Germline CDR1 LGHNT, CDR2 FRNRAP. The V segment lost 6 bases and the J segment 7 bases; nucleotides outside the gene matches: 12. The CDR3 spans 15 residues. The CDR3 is CASGLGDRVLQPQHF. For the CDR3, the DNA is TGTGCTAGTGGCCTCGGAGACAGGGTTTTGCAGCCCCAGCATTTT.

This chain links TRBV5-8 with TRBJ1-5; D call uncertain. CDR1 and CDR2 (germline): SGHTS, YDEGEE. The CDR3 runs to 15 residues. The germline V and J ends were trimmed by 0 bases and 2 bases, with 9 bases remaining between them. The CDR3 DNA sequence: TGTGCCAGCAGCTTGGGGGGAAGCGGCAATCAGCCCCAGCATTTT. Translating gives CASSLGGSGNQPQHF.

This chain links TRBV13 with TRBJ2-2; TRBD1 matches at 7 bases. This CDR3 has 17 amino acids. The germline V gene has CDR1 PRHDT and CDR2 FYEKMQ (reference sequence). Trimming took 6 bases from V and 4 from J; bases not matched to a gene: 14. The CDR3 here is CASSPTWPGGTTGELFF. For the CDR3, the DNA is TGTGCCAGCAGTCCCACGTGGCCAGGGGGTACCACCGGGGAGCTGTTTTTT.

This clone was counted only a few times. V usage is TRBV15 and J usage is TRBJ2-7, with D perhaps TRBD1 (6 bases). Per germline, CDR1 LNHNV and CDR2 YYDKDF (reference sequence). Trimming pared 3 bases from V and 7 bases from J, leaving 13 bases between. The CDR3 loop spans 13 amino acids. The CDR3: CATSSGQGREQYF. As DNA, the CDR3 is TGTGCCACCAGCAGTGGCCAGGGGCGAGAGCAGTACTTC.

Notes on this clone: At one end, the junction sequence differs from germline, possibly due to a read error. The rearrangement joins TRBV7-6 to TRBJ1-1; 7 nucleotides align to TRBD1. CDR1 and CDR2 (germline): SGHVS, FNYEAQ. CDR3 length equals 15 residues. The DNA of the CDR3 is TGTGCTAGCAGCTTAAGTAGTTACAGGGGTACTGAAGCTTTCTTT. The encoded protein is CASSLSSYRGTEAFF.

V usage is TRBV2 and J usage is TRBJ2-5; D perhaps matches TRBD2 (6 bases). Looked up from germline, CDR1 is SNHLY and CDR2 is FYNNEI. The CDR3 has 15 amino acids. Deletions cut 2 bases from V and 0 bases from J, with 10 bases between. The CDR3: CASSERRGNQETQYF. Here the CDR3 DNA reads TGTGCCAGCAGTGAAAGACGGGGGAACCAAGAGACCCAGTACTTC.

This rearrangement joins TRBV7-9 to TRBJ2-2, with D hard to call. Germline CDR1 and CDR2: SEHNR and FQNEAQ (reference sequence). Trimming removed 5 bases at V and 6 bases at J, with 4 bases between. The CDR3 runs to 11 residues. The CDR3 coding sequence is TGTGCCAGCAGCCCGTCCGGGGAGCTGTTTTTT. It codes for CASSPSGELFF.

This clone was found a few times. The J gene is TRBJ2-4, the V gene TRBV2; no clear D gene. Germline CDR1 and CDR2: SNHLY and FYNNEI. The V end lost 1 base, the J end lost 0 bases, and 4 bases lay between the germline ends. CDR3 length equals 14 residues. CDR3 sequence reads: CASSEGVAKNIQYF. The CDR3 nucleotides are TGTGCCAGCAGTGAAGGAGTAGCCAAAAACATTCAGTACTTC.

This chain's CDR3 is CASSLVVREKLFF. CDR3 coding DNA: TGTGCCAGCAGCTTAGTTGTGCGCGAAAAACTGTTTTTT. This chain joins TRBV7-2 and TRBJ1-4, with unresolved D. The CDR3 sequence is 13 residues long. CDR1 and CDR2 from the germline V gene are SGHTA and FQGNSA. The germline V and J ends were trimmed by 1 base and 8 bases, with 8 bases remaining between them. The full variable domain, in which reference TRBV7-2 and TRBJ1-4 provide the parts outside the CDR3, is GAGVSQSPSNKVTEKGKDVELRCDPISGHTALYWYRQSLGQGLEFLIYFQGNSAPDKSGLPSDRFSAERTGGSVSTLTIQRTQQEDSAVYLCASSLVVREKLFFGSGTQLSVL.